This T cell receptor beta chain was recovered during a study of control samples from healthy donors and cancer patients. The CDR3 totals 15 residues. Germline lookup yields CDR1 MNHNS and CDR2 SASEGT. The ends were cut back, 3 bases at V and 0 bases at J, with 11 bases in the middle. Method: immunoSEQ multiplex PCR; TCRdb's copy keeps in-frame clones and lacks some. Among under 150,000 clones listed, 92% were seen once. The receptor's source is a young man in good health. The V call is TRBV6-1, the J call TRBJ1-1; D gene ambiguous. The sequencing input was blood. CDR3 in DNA: TGTGCCAGCAGTGATAGGGCGAAGGTGAACACTGAAGCTTTCTTT. It specifies CASSDRAKVNTEAFF.